This T cell receptor (beta chain) was obtained from a study of technical replicates of blood from a few donors. Trimming shortened V by 0 bases and J by 6 bases, and 17 bases separated the two germline ends. The CDR3 runs to 16 residues. Germline V gene data show CDR1 as SEHNR and CDR2 as FQNEAQ (reference sequence). Assay: immunoSEQ multiplex PCR; the TCRdb copy retains only in-frame clones and omits some. The sample lists some 83,000 clones, about 92% seen once, with approximately 0.45% in the top ten. J is TRBJ1-1 and V is TRBV7-9; tentative D call: TRBD1 (6 bases). Sequencing was carried out using T cells isolated from PBMCs. The TCR comes from a human donor in good health. The CDR3 DNA reads TGTGCCAGCAGCTTAGCGGGGGCAGGGGCGGCGGCTGAAGCTTTCTTT. This gives the protein CASSLAGAGAAAEAFF.